This TCR beta chain was obtained from a study of cytomegalovirus exposure and HLA in healthy donors. General study findings and limits: In vitro confirmation showed three CMV-associated chains to be CMV antigen specific. A further, later analysis showed that HLA-associated TCR beta chains (compared with equally common others) were more clonally expanded. Accurate prediction of HLA-A and HLA-B alleles (for most subjects) was reportedly achieved from TCR beta sequences. One variant, a missense change in DCLRE1C, was linked in a later analysis to TCR beta V- and J-gene trimming.

Notes on this clone: The antigen remains unidentified.

V was clipped by 7 bases and J by 7 bases, with 14 bases between them. This CDR3 has 14 residues. In germline, CDR1 is MDHEN, CDR2 SYDVKM. Vbeta (60) and Jbeta (13) primers were used in the PCR. Here immunoSEQ multiplex PCR was the method, and the copy in TCRdb shows in-frame clones only, minus some. The sample includes 150,000 or so clones, approximately 83% of them seen just once. This receptor was taken from a male donor in good health and CMV-seronegative. The sample taken for sequencing was PBMCs. This chain links TRBV28 with TRBJ1-6; possibly TRBD1 for D (5 bases). The CDR3 DNA is TGTGCCAGCACCCAGGCCGGGGGGAATTCACCCCTCCACTTT. As protein: CASTQAGGNSPLHF.